This T cell receptor beta chain was sequenced for a study of response to subunit inactivated influenza vaccine. Points from the study as a whole: The authors offered the suggestion that each seasonal influenza vaccination recruits few new T cells.

Trimming removed 8 bases from V and 6 bases from J; junction bases left unmatched: 7. The CDR3 has 13 amino acids. Germline V lookup: CDR1 SEHNR, CDR2 FQNEAQ (reference sequence). This clonotype was seen a handful of times. The antigen is not known. TCRdb redid the calling of the RT-PCR reads with MiXCR, one entry per CDR3 protein. Of hundreds of thousands of distinct CDR3 sequences listed, roughly 13% are singletons. This sequence originates from a man aged 50-60 years who received an inactivated influenza vaccine. The sample was PBMCs from blood, taken 14 days before vaccination. This chain connects TRBV7-9 to TRBJ2-7; 10 bases map to TRBD1. For the CDR3, the DNA is TGTGCCAGCTATGGGGACAGGGGATCCGAGCAGTACTTC. This encodes CASYGDRGSEQYF.